This is a list of T cell receptor beta chains from one sample in a study of blood T cell repertoires in COVID-19. Using immunoSEQ multiplex PCR, the repertoire was profiled, and TCRdb retains in-frame clones only, with some absent. The sample carries 55,000 to 75,000 clones, about 81% recorded once. The sequencing sample was made of peripheral blood. Source of these receptors: a human donor in a cohort sampled during active COVID-19. CDR3s leave out the opening cysteine and the closing phenylalanine or tryptophan.

>TRBV6-6
ASTPGSQETQY
>TRBV5-1
ASSLGTSGDNEQF
>TRBV5-1
ASSLGAGVGTDTQY
>TRBV29-1
SVVTGSNTEAF
>TRBV7-8
ASSFGILYEQY
>TRBV4-3
ASSQGGRGGSYEQY
>TRBV20-1
SASATSVGHEQY
>TRBV11-2
ASSGRRQGEY
>TRBV21-1
ASSKRGPQTPNEQF
>TRBV11-3
ASSLDHEGGRVNLNTEAF
>TRBV7-7
ASSLQLAGMDEQF
>TRBV28
ASSLSTNEQF
>TRBV7-3
ASSQQGLGNEQF
>TRBV5-1
ASSLASGPYNEQF
>TRBV9
ASSPSPGGYYGYT
>TRBV27
ASSISRTSSYNEQF
>TRBV7-8
ASSPWSRGDQPQH
>TRBV3-1/TRBV3-2
ASRARTGAT
>TRBV3-1/TRBV3-2
ASSQGLLGEQY
>TRBV1
TSWKGATFEAF
>TRBV5-8
ASHERALMNTEAF